These T cell receptor beta chains were read from a single sample in a study of brain T cells in children with intractable seizures. TCRdb's table, derived via immunoSEQ multiplex PCR, lists solely in-frame clones and lacks some. The table lists 7,500 to 9,000 clones, over 65% of them singletons. Sequences were derived from resected brain tissue, sampled at surgery. Receptors originate from a girl aged 2-10 years with tuberous sclerosis and intractable seizures. Each CDR3 is given with its conserved first and last residue. D genes are given only for firm matches. Clone size is shown for a subset of rows, as once, few, many or a class of expanded clone.

>TRBJ2-2|TRBV2|.|.
CASSGTKYAGELFF
TGTGCCAGCAGTGGCACTAAGTACGCCGGGGAGCTGTTTTTT
>TRBJ2-5|TRBV4-1|.|TRBD1
CASSREQGGRETQYF
TGCGCCAGCAGCCGCGAACAGGGGGGAAGAGAGACCCAGTACTTC
>TRBJ1-2|TRBV24-1|once|.
CATSDPPDYGYTF
TGTGCCACCAGTGACCCACCCGACTATGGCTACACCTTC
>TRBJ2-2|TRBV6-6|.|TRBD2
CASSYLSGGAIGELFF
TGTGCCAGCAGTTACCTAAGCGGGGGGGCGATCGGGGAGCTGTTTTTT
>TRBJ1-3|TRBV30|.|.
CAWSVTGNTIYF
TGTGCCTGGAGTGTTACTGGAAACACCATATATTTT
>TRBJ2-4|TRBV9|.|TRBD1
CASSVGQGDWDIQYF
TGTGCCAGCAGCGTAGGACAGGGGGACTGGGACATTCAGTACTTC
>TRBJ2-2|TRBV30|hyperexpanded|.
CAWRAGAGSGELFF
TGTGCCTGGAGGGCAGGGGCTGGGTCCGGGGAGCTGTTTTTT
>TRBJ1-2|TRBV6-5|.|.
CASSYVGKDGYTF
TGTGCCAGCAGTTACGTGGGGAAGGATGGCTACACCTTC
>TRBJ2-1|TRBV27|.|.
CASSEQGNEQFF
TGTGCCAGCAGTGAGCAGGGAAATGAGCAGTTCTTC
>TRBJ2-7|TRBV18|.|TRBD2
CASSPPSTGGLSYEQYF
TGTGCCAGCTCACCACCTTCAACGGGGGGTCTCTCCTACGAGCAGTACTTC
>TRBJ2-7|TRBV5-4|large|TRBD1
CASRTGGAYEQYF
TGTGCCAGCAGGACAGGGGGTGCCTACGAGCAGTACTTC
>TRBJ1-4|TRBV13|.|TRBD1
CASSLGRGRNEKLFF
TGTGCCAGCAGCTTAGGAAGGGGGCGGAATGAAAAACTGTTTTTT
>TRBJ2-1|TRBV7-3|few|TRBD2
CASSFAGGSYNEQFF
TGTGCCAGCAGCTTCGCGGGGGGCTCCTACAATGAGCAGTTCTTC
>TRBJ2-1|TRBV7-9|.|TRBD2
CASRSGGAGNEQFF
TGTGCCAGCAGGAGCGGGGGGGCTGGTAATGAGCAGTTCTTC
>TRBJ2-3|TRBV20-1|few|TRBD2
CSASSSGFTDTQYF
TGCAGTGCTAGTTCTAGCGGTTTCACAGATACGCAGTATTTT
>TRBJ2-3|TRBV29-1|once|.
CSVAGLASDTQYF
TGCAGCGTTGCTGGGCTAGCATCAGATACGCAGTATTTT
>TRBJ2-6|TRBV5-6|.|.
CASTLGGAGANVLTF
TGTGCCAGTACCCTCGGGGGAGCTGGGGCCAACGTCCTGACTTTC
>TRBJ1-1|TRBV6-1|once|.
CASSGAPQGLMNTEAFF
TGTGCCAGCAGTGGGGCTCCACAGGGACTTATGAACACTGAAGCTTTCTTT
>TRBJ2-5|TRBV7-2|.|TRBD2
CASSARTSGGARETQYF
TGTGCCAGCAGCGCGCGGACTAGCGGGGGGGCACGGGAGACCCAGTACTTC
>TRBJ1-1|TRBV5-1|.|.
CASSPDGKEAFF
TGCGCCAGCAGCCCGGACGGAAAGGAAGCTTTCTTT
>TRBJ1-3|TRBV3-1/TRBV3-2|.|.
CASSKLSGGRNTIYF
TGTGCCAGCAGTAAGTTAAGCGGCGGTCGAAACACCATATATTTT
>TRBJ1-2|TRBV5-1|few|.
CASSLDDTNYGYTF
TGCGCCAGCAGCTTGGATGACACTAACTATGGCTACACCTTC
>TRBJ2-5|TRBV9|.|.
CASSVEARAQETQYF
TGTGCCAGCAGCGTAGAAGCTAGGGCTCAAGAGACCCAGTACTTC
>TRBJ2-3|TRBV3-1/TRBV3-2|medium-sized|TRBD2
CASSLSGTRYTDTQYF
TGTGCCAGCAGCCTTTCCGGGACTAGGTACACAGATACGCAGTATTTT
>TRBJ2-5|TRBV6-5|.|TRBD2
CASSSLAGDQETQYF
TGTGCCAGCAGTTCACTAGCGGGGGATCAAGAGACCCAGTACTTC
>TRBJ1-2|TRBV29-1|.|.
CSVLLYGYTF
TGCAGCGTCCTACTATATGGCTACACCTTC
>TRBJ1-1|TRBV2|.|.
CASSVSQGEAFF
TGTGCCAGCAGTGTAAGTCAGGGGGAAGCTTTCTTT
>TRBJ2-3|TRBV24-1|.|TRBD2
CATSDPRTSGGLALDTQYF
TGTGCCACCAGTGACCCCCGGACTAGCGGGGGGTTAGCACTGGATACGCAGTATTTT
>TRBJ2-7|TRBV27|.|.
CATLGLGEPHEQYF
TGTGCCACCTTAGGTTTAGGGGAACCCCACGAGCAGTACTTC
>TRBJ2-5|TRBV5-1|.|TRBD2
CASSLRGLFQETQYF
TGCGCCAGCAGCCTGAGGGGACTATTCCAAGAGACCCAGTACTTC
>TRBJ1-2|TRBV25-1|.|.
CASAGGYGYTF
TGTGCCAGCGCCGGGGGCTATGGCTACACCTTC
>TRBJ1-1|TRBV4-2|once|TRBD1
CASSYVYPGTGETEAFF
TGTGCCAGCAGCTACGTTTATCCCGGGACAGGGGAGACTGAAGCTTTCTTT
>TRBJ1-2|TRBV4-1|.|.
CASSQDGLEGYTF
TGCGCCAGCAGCCAAGACGGCTTGGAGGGCTACACCTTC
>TRBJ1-2|TRBV6-1|.|.
CASSEGLLSNYGYTF
TGTGCCAGCAGTGAAGGCCTGCTATCTAACTATGGCTACACCTTC
>TRBJ2-5|TRBV4-1|.|TRBD2
CASSPRLAGGPGQETQYF
TGCGCCAGCAGCCCCAGACTAGCGGGGGGGCCTGGCCAAGAGACCCAGTACTTC
>TRBJ1-1|TRBV5-5|few|.
CASSLTTGNTEAFF
TGTGCCAGCAGCTTGACGACTGGGAACACTGAAGCTTTCTTT
>TRBJ1-4|TRBV11-3|.|.
CASSLIPPRNEKLFF
TGTGCCAGCAGCTTAATACCCCCGAGAAATGAAAAACTGTTTTTT
>TRBJ2-7|TRBV5-6|medium-sized|.
CASSAVQGSYEQYF
TGTGCCAGCAGCGCGGTCCAGGGCTCCTACGAGCAGTACTTC
>TRBJ1-2|TRBV19|medium-sized|TRBD1
CASSTTGWDGYTF
TGTGCCAGTAGTACGACAGGGTGGGATGGCTACACCTTC
>TRBJ1-1|TRBV4-1|once|TRBD1
CASSQDAGQNPNTEAFF
TGCGCCAGCAGCCAGGATGCGGGACAGAACCCGAACACTGAAGCTTTCTTT
>TRBJ2-1|TRBV5-4|.|TRBD2
CASSLTSGGLNEQFF
TGTGCCAGCAGCTTAACTAGCGGGGGACTCAATGAGCAGTTCTTC
>TRBJ1-5|TRBV12-3/TRBV12-4|large|.
CASSLQGNQPQHF
TGTGCCAGCAGTCTCCAGGGGAATCAGCCCCAGCATTTT
>TRBJ2-1|TRBV10-3|large|TRBD2
CAISESSGTSGAGNEQFF
TGTGCCATCAGTGAGTCATCAGGGACTAGCGGGGCAGGAAATGAGCAGTTCTTC
>TRBJ1-1|TRBV27|.|.
CAGGPANTEAFF
TGTGCCGGAGGTCCGGCCAACACTGAAGCTTTCTTT
>TRBJ2-2|TRBV11-1|once|TRBD1
CASSPGTGHTGELFF
TGTGCCAGCAGTCCCGGGACAGGGCACACCGGGGAGCTGTTTTTT
>TRBJ1-1|TRBV12-3/TRBV12-4|.|.
CASSFGGGTEAFF
TGTGCCAGCAGTTTTGGGGGGGGCACTGAAGCTTTCTTT
>TRBJ1-2|TRBV10-3|few|.
CAISEVQGPYATYGYTF
TGTGCCATCAGTGAAGTGCAGGGGCCTTACGCTACCTATGGCTACACCTTC
>TRBJ2-5|TRBV11-2|medium-sized|TRBD2
CASSRGLVPQETQYF
TGTGCCAGCAGCCGGGGACTAGTCCCACAAGAGACCCAGTACTTC
>TRBJ2-5|TRBV7-2|.|TRBD2
CASRSGTGGPAETQYF
TGTGCCAGCAGGTCCGGAACGGGGGGGCCGGCAGAGACCCAGTACTTC
>TRBJ1-1|TRBV6-1|.|.
CASSEFGGGLAEAFF
TGTGCCAGCAGTGAATTTGGTGGGGGGCTGGCTGAAGCTTTCTTT
>TRBJ2-3|TRBV9|.|.
CASSVAPDSSDTQYF
TGTGCCAGCAGCGTAGCCCCGGACAGTTCAGATACGCAGTATTTT
>TRBJ1-1|TRBV2|.|TRBD1
CASSEARNRGRNRNTEAFF
TGTGCCAGCAGTGAAGCAAGGAACAGGGGTAGGAATAGGAACACTGAAGCTTTCTTT
>TRBJ1-1|TRBV12-3/TRBV12-4|.|.
CASSLTGNTEAFF
TGTGCCAGCAGTTTAACAGGGAACACTGAAGCTTTCTTT
>TRBJ2-4|TRBV4-1|.|.
CASSQRQLAKNIQYF
TGCGCCAGCAGCCAGCGGCAGCTAGCCAAAAACATTCAGTACTTC
>TRBJ1-5|TRBV6-1|.|.
CASSETQGMQPQHF
TGTGCCAGCAGTGAAACACAGGGCATGCAGCCCCAGCATTTT